The following is a T cell receptor beta chain sequence with its context. The treatment denotes: around 19 received Ad26.COV2.S at low or high dose, single or two shots; 5 received placebo; per-sample allocation not given. Specimen acquisition occurred on day 63 following the initial vaccine or placebo injection. Donation came from an adult in Boston who was aged 18-55 years. Repertoires were generated with immunoSEQ multiplex PCR, while TCRdb's copy carries only in-frame clones and drops some. Counted here are about 440,000 clones, approximately 90% occurring once; the ten biggest clones make up roughly 13%. The data derive from a study of Ad26.COV2.S vaccination and SARS-CoV-2 variants. Across the whole study: Participants got Ad26.COV2.S intramuscularly, once or twice 56 days apart.

Sequenced material: peripheral blood, taken in a trial of Ad26.COV2.S vaccine versus placebo. The receptor comes from a person between 18 and 65 years old who received the Ad26.COV2.S COVID-19 vaccine or a placebo.

The CDR3 here is CASSPQGVGPQHF. Written as DNA, the CDR3 is TGTGCCAGCTCACCTCAGGGGGTCGGGCCCCAGCATTTT. The chain employs TRBV18 and TRBJ1-5, with 7 bases aligning to TRBD1. The CDR3 totals 13 residues. CDR1 KGHSH and CDR2 LQKENI come from the germline V gene. The V gene end was trimmed by 3 bases and the J gene end by 9 bases; junction bases not matched to a gene: 5.